A single T cell receptor beta chain is shown here with its context. The clone's antigen remains unknown. Base qualities are not at hand, and no much larger clone is one base apart. Library preparation used 5' RACE. Sequencing took place on an Illumina HiSeq 2500. A second PCR of about 6 to 11 cycles was performed with a sample-barcoded 5' primer and a J-beta primer mix. Each TCR beta cDNA molecule received a unique molecular identifier from a template-switch 5' adaptor carrying 12 random nucleotides. Each sample yielded at least 3 million CDR3-containing paired-end reads. All of the RNA was converted into first-strand cDNA using the Mint cDNA synthesis kit, with a TRBC-specific oligonucleotide serving as the primer. Following uracil-DNA glycosylase treatment, all cDNA underwent a first 18-cycle PCR with the universal primers M1SS and BC2_uni_R. The authors' pipeline ran thus. Each sample was normalized by randomly selecting 1 million high-quality reads, each carrying a distinct molecular identifier. Reads sharing molecular identifiers were discarded rather than binned into consensus sequences. MiTCR, run with a Q25 quality threshold and the strictest error-elimination algorithm, handled CDR3 identification, clonotype clustering and error correction. A nonparametric unseen species model with Euler transformation was used to estimate lower-bound total TCR beta diversity. TCRdb trimmed the raw reads at Q25, called clones with MiXCR and kept productive beta chains. Rows with a matching CDR3 protein are joined into one entry that keeps the most common DNA and genes. The V and J calls were determined by TCRdb, not by the authors. The sample table contains under 1,100,000 distinct CDR3 sequences; only one count was recorded for under 30% of them. The top ten clones comprise around 0.75% of the sample.

Systemically healthy Caucasian individuals from Russia, some 36 in total and aged about 6 to 100 years, were included as donors. About 9.8 milliliters of peripheral blood were drawn from each donor into EDTA-treated Vacutainer tubes. Ficoll-Paque density-gradient centrifugation was used to isolate PBMCs, with at least 7 million per sample. Trizol reagent was used to extract total RNA from the PBMCs, yielding at least 6 micrograms per sample. The percentages of naive CD45RAhigh/CD27high T cells were determined by flow cytometry on a PBMC aliquot from every donor. From the cysteine through the phenylalanine, the CDR3 covers 14 amino acids. Of the read, only the CDR3 DNA is kept; its 42 bases are in frame from base 1. CDR1 is given as SQVTM and CDR2 as ANQGSEA, both from the germline V gene. Deletion took 4 bases off V and 4 bases off J, with a span of 16 bases between the germline ends. This entry is derived from a study of blood T cells in healthy people across ages (dated by TCRdb to 2013 to 2016). For context, the study as a whole: In model experiments, template switching captured roughly one uniquely barcoded TCR beta cDNA molecule for every two T cells. To track age-related changes in TCR beta repertoire diversity, the study relied on deep sequencing normalized with unique cDNA molecular identifiers. The donors were split into four age groups: young (average roughly 15 years), middle-aged (more than 35), aged (approximately 60) and long-lived (approximately 80). Two additional independent replicas of 1 million unique cDNA reads from the same blood draw were analyzed for two donors (one aged 18 to 30 and one aged 80 or older). What the research found in general, with its limitations: A strong correlation was found between observed TCR beta diversity and the percentage of naive T cells measured by flow cytometry. As age increased, observed TCR beta diversity per million T cells dropped in a roughly linear way, and a significant reduction was already evident by age 40. Since profiling was done on bulk unsorted PBMCs, naive and antigen-experienced compartments could not be conclusively compared. Estimates of total diversity based on one million sequenced T cells were considered lower bounds and underestimates. Because donor CMV infection status was unknown, age-related changes in expanded clonotypes were potentially confounded. The long-lived group showed more naive CD4+ T cells, fewer expanded clones and increased TCR diversity than the aged group, suggesting age selection.

These sequences were also reported in another study, on T cells of mothers and their children. As the second publication notes: The donors were nine systemically healthy Caucasian individuals, made up of three mothers and their six children. cDNA synthesis consumed the entire amount of extracted RNA, loaded at 1.5 ug RNA in each 15 ul reaction. In the second PCR, the M1S primer added sample barcodes and 2-4 random nucleotides. Over 10 million TCR beta CDR3 reads came from each mother, compared with around 3 million reads from each child. TCR recombination output is similarly shaped by thymic selection in related and unrelated pairs, with a minor effect exerted by inherited differences. Normalized repertoire overlap in related mother-child pairs was always slightly higher than in unrelated mother-child pairs, but the difference was never significant. With a sensitivity of 90 to 100 clones per million clonotypes, no persistent microchimeric T cell clones were detected. The study used deep NGS to compare TCR beta repertoires of mothers and children, seeking features distinguishing related mother-child pairs from unrelated individuals. The mean age was roughly 44 +/- 4 years for the mothers and approximately 11 +/- 4 years for the children. After adapter ligation was performed with NEBNext reagents, the libraries were sequenced on an Illumina HiSeq 2000 with 100+100 nt paired-end reads. To prevent cross-contamination, the mother and child libraries were prepared a month apart and were sequenced in separate runs. For each donor, somewhere between about 450,000 and 2,000,000 distinct TCR beta clonotypes were identified. Naive TCR beta clonotypes were estimated from low-frequency clonotypes matched to each donor's FACS-determined naive share, without sorting.

The chain was built from TRBV29-1 and TRBJ1-2; the D gene is not confidently resolved. The specimen sequenced was blood. This TCR was recovered from a girl aged 2-10 years in good health. Read as DNA, the sequence is TGCAGCGTTGCCCCGGACGGGTCTCGCTATGGCTACACCTTC. This encodes CSVAPDGSRYGYTF. Extended through the reference TRBV29-1 and TRBJ1-2 proteins, this CDR3 yields the full variable domain: SAVISQKPSRDICQRGTSLTIQCQVDSQVTMMFWYRQQPGQSLTLIATANQGSEATYESGFVIDKFPISRPNLTFSTLTVSNMSPEDSSIYLCSVAPDGSRYGYTFGSGTRLTVV.